The rows below give T cell receptor beta chains drawn from one sample of a study of beta chain features in type 1 diabetes. Clones were read by immunoSEQ multiplex PCR, and TCRdb kept only the in-frame ones, dropping some. Here the sample spans around 400,000 clones, more than 13% being singletons. Material: naive CD4+ T cells from blood. These receptors all come from a woman between 18 and 29 years old in good health. Each CDR3 is given with its conserved first and last residue. D genes are given only for firm matches. Size is omitted from some rows. Given values are once, few, many or a class for expanded clones.

j_gene: TRBJ2-4; abundance: -; d_gene: -; v_gene: TRBV4-3; CDR3aa: CASSQDHRGNIQYF; CDR3nt: TGCGCCAGCAGCCAAGATCACCGGGGGAACATTCAGTACTTC
j_gene: TRBJ1-5; abundance: -; d_gene: -; v_gene: TRBV28; CDR3aa: CASSAGEQPQHF; CDR3nt: TGTGCCAGCAGTGCGGGGGAACAGCCCCAGCATTTT
j_gene: TRBJ2-7; abundance: few; d_gene: -; v_gene: TRBV5-1; CDR3aa: CASSLWTLSYEQYF; CDR3nt: TGCGCCAGCAGCCTTTGGACTCTCTCCTACGAGCAGTACTTC
j_gene: TRBJ2-7; abundance: -; d_gene: TRBD2; v_gene: TRBV6-6; CDR3aa: CASSTQREAGREQYF; CDR3nt: TGTGCCAGCAGTACCCAGCGGGAGGCAGGGAGAGAGCAGTACTTC
j_gene: TRBJ2-7; abundance: -; d_gene: -; v_gene: TRBV28; CDR3aa: CASSLDTYEQYF; CDR3nt: TGTGCCAGCAGTTTAGACACCTACGAGCAGTACTTC
j_gene: TRBJ2-7; abundance: few; d_gene: -; v_gene: TRBV25-1; CDR3aa: CASSEAPAYEQYF; CDR3nt: TGTGCCAGCAGTGAGGCACCTGCCTACGAGCAGTACTTC
j_gene: TRBJ2-5; abundance: -; d_gene: TRBD1; v_gene: TRBV7-8; CDR3aa: CASSRNRGVTEETQYF; CDR3nt: TGTGCCAGCAGTCGTAACAGGGGGGTCACGGAAGAGACCCAGTACTTC
j_gene: TRBJ2-7; abundance: -; d_gene: -; v_gene: TRBV19; CDR3aa: CASSRSGNYEQYF; CDR3nt: TGTGCCAGTAGTCGCTCAGGGAACTACGAGCAGTACTTC
j_gene: TRBJ2-1; abundance: -; d_gene: TRBD2; v_gene: TRBV14; CDR3aa: CASSRSTGTTSYNEQFF; CDR3nt: TGTGCCAGCAGCCGAAGCACCGGGACTACTTCCTACAATGAGCAGTTCTTC
j_gene: TRBJ2-5; abundance: few; d_gene: -; v_gene: TRBV10-2; CDR3aa: CASSGPSGQETQYF; CDR3nt: TGCGCCAGCAGTGGGCCCAGCGGCCAAGAGACCCAGTACTTC
j_gene: TRBJ1-4; abundance: few; d_gene: -; v_gene: TRBV28; CDR3aa: CASSLPNEKLFF; CDR3nt: TGTGCCAGCAGTTTACCGAATGAAAAACTGTTTTTT
j_gene: TRBJ2-1; abundance: -; d_gene: TRBD1; v_gene: TRBV5-1; CDR3aa: CASSWDSDNEQFF; CDR3nt: TGCGCCAGCAGCTGGGACAGCGACAATGAGCAGTTCTTC
j_gene: TRBJ2-7; abundance: few; d_gene: TRBD2; v_gene: TRBV18; CDR3aa: CASSGGLDYEQYF; CDR3nt: TGTGCCAGCTCAGGGGGACTAGACTACGAGCAGTACTTC
j_gene: TRBJ2-3; abundance: -; d_gene: -; v_gene: TRBV7-9; CDR3aa: CASSLARGRTDTQYF; CDR3nt: TGTGCCAGCAGCTTAGCCAGGGGGAGGACAGATACGCAGTATTTT
j_gene: TRBJ1-3; abundance: -; d_gene: -; v_gene: TRBV15; CDR3aa: CATSRDNSNTIYF; CDR3nt: TGTGCCACCAGCAGAGATAACTCAAACACCATATATTTT
j_gene: TRBJ2-5; abundance: -; d_gene: -; v_gene: TRBV11-2; CDR3aa: CASSPALRVETQYF; CDR3nt: TGTGCCAGCAGCCCGGCCCTCAGGGTAGAGACCCAGTACTTC
j_gene: TRBJ2-3; abundance: -; d_gene: TRBD2; v_gene: TRBV4-2; CDR3aa: CASSQDTLAGGPDTQYF; CDR3nt: TGTGCCAGCAGCCAAGATACCCTAGCGGGAGGACCCGATACGCAGTATTTT
j_gene: TRBJ2-7; abundance: -; d_gene: -; v_gene: TRBV4-1; CDR3aa: CASSPEQRGFPYEQYF; CDR3nt: TGCGCCAGCAGCCCAGAACAAAGGGGGTTCCCCTACGAGCAGTACTTC